This TCR beta chain was identified during a study of T cells in Graves' hyperthyroidism and ophthalmopathy. The source material, RNA transcripts, was used to amplify TCR beta CDR3 regions. In the first-round RT-PCR of the TCR CDR3, the HTBI primer set was used. TCRdb reanalysed the multiplex PCR reads using MiXCR and keeps one entry per CDR3 protein. The profile covers under 750,000 distinct CDR3 sequences, with roughly a sixth appearing a single time and around 15% taken by the ten largest. This clonotype was seen at least ten times. Hyperthyroidism was newly diagnosed in patients aged 18 to 65 (duration under 2 months). Patients with uncontrolled infections, other autoimmune diseases, pregnancy or lactation were excluded. After removal of 4 bases from V and 1 base from J, the junction contained 4 bases not matched to a gene. The germline CDR1 and CDR2 sequences are SEHNR and FQNEAQ (reference sequence). This CDR3 contains 15 residues.

Sequences were obtained from blood. The TCR sequence derives from a woman in her 50s with Graves' hyperthyroidism that later progressed to Graves' ophthalmopathy. V is TRBV7-9 and J is TRBJ2-1, with 7 bases identical to TRBD2. The chain's CDR3 is CASSSTSRSYNEQFF. The CDR3 nucleotides read TGTGCCAGCAGCTCGACTAGCCGTTCCTACAATGAGCAGTTCTTC.